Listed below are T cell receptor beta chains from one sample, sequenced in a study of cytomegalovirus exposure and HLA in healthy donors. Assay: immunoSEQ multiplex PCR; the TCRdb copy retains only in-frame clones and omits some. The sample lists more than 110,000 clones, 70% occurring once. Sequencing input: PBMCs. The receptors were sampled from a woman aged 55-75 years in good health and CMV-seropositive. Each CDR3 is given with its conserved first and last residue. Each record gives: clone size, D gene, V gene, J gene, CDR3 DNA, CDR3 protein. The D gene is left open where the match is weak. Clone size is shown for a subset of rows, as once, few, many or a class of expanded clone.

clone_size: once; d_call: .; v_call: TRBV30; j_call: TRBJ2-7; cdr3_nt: TGTGCCCGGCAGGATGCCTACGAGCAGTACTTC; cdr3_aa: CARQDAYEQYF
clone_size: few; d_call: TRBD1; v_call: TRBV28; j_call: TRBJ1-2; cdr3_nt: TGTGCCAGCATCAGGGGACAGGGGACTAACTATGGCTACACCTTC; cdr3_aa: CASIRGQGTNYGYTF
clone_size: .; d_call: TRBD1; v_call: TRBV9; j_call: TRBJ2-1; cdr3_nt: TGTGCCAGCAGCCCCGGGGACAGGGGTATCAGTGAGCAGTTCTTC; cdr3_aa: CASSPGDRGISEQFF
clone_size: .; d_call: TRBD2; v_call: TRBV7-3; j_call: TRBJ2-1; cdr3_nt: TGTGCCAGCAGTCCAAGGACTAGCGGGTCGTACAATGAGCAGTTCTTC; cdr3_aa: CASSPRTSGSYNEQFF
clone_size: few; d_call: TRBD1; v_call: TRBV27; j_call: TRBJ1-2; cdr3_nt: TGTGCCAGCAGTTTCGGACAGGGGGCGAACTATGGCTACACCTTC; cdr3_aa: CASSFGQGANYGYTF
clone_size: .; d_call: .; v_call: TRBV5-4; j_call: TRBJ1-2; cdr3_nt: TGTGCCAGCAGCCTGGTCGGGGATGGCTACACCTTC; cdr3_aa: CASSLVGDGYTF
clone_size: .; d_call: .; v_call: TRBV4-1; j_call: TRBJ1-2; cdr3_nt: TGCGCCAGCAGCCCGTTAACTAACTATGGCTACACCTTC; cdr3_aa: CASSPLTNYGYTF
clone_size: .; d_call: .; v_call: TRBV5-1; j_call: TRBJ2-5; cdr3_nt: TGCGCCAGCAGCTTGGGGGACCAGGGGATTGGAAAGACCCAGTACTTC; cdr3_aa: CASSLGDQGIGKTQYF
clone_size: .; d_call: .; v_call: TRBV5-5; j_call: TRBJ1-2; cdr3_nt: TGTGCCAGCAGCTTGCATCTGGGGGGTAACTATGGCTACACCTTC; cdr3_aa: CASSLHLGGNYGYTF
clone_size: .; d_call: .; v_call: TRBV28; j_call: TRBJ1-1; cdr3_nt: TGTGCCAGCAGATACCCCGGGCAGGGGTTCACTGAAGCTTTCTTT; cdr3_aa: CASRYPGQGFTEAFF
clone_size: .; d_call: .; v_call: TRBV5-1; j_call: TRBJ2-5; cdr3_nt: TGCGCCAGCTCCCCTACAGTACAAGAGACCCAGTACTTC; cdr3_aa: CASSPTVQETQYF
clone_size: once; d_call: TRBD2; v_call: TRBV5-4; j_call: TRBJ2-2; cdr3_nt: TGTGCCAGCAGCTTGGGGGGTAGCGGGAGGGCCGGGGAGCTGTTTTTT; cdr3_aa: CASSLGGSGRAGELFF
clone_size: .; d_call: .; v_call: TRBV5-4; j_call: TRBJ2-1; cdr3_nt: TGTGCCAGCAGCTTGGCAGGGAAGTTACATGAGCAGTTCTTC; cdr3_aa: CASSLAGKLHEQFF
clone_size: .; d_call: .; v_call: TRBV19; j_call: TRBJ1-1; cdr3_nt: TGTGCCAGTAGGCGGGGTACCATGAACACTGAAGCTTTCTTT; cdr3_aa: CASRRGTMNTEAFF
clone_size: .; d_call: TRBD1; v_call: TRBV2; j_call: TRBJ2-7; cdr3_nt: TGTGCCAGCAGTGGAGGACAGGGATACTACGAGCAGTACTTC; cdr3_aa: CASSGGQGYYEQYF
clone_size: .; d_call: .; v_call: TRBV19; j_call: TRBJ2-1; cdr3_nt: TGTGCCAGTAGTATAGGGAGCTCCTACAATGAGCAGTTCTTC; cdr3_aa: CASSIGSSYNEQFF
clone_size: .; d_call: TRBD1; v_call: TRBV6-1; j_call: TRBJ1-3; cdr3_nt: TGTGCCAGCAGTGATTGGGGGGCAACAGGGGGGCAAGGAAACACCATATATTTT; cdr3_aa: CASSDWGATGGQGNTIYF
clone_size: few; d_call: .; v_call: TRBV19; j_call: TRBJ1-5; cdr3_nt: TGTGCCAGTAGTACGTCAGTAAATCAGCCCCAGCATTTT; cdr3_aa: CASSTSVNQPQHF
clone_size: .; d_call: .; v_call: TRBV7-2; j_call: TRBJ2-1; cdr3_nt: TGTGCCAGCAGCTCCGTAGCAACAGGTGAGCAGTTCTTC; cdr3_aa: CASSSVATGEQFF
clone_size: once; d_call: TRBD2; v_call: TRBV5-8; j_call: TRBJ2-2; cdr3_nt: TGTGCCAGCAGCCAACACCTAGCGGGAGTGTGGCCCGGGGAGCTGTTTTTT; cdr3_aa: CASSQHLAGVWPGELFF
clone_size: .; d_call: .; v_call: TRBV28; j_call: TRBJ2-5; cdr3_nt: TGTGCCAGCAGTTTTCCGCCTCGGGAGACCCAGTACTTC; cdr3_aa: CASSFPPRETQYF
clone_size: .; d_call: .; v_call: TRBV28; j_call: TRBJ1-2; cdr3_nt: TGTGCCAGCAGTCCTCACTGGGGGGGTTCTAACTATGGCTACACCTTC; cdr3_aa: CASSPHWGGSNYGYTF
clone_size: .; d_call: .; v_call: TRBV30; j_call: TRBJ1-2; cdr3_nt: TGTGCCTGGAGCCCTAGGGTCCAGGGTGGCTACACCTTC; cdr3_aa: CAWSPRVQGGYTF